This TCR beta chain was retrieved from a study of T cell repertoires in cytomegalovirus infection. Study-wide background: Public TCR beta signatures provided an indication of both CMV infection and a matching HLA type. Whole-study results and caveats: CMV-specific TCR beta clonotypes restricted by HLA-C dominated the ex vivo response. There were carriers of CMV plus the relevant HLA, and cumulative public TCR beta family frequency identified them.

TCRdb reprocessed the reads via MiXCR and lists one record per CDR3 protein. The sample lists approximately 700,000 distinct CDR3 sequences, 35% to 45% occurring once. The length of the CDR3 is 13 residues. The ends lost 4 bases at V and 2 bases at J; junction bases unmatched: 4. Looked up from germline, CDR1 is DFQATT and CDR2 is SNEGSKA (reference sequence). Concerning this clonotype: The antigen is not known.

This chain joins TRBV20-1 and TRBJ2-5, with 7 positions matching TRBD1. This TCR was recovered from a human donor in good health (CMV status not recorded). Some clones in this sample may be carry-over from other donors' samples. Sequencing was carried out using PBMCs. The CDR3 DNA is TGCAGTGCTACGGACAGGTTACAAGAGACCCAGTACTTC. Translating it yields CSATDRLQETQYF.